This is a list of T cell receptor beta chains from one sample in a study of blood T cells in healthy people across ages. TCRdb re-derived calls from the 5' RACE reads in MiXCR, one entry per CDR3 protein. Among approximately 880,000 distinct CDR3 sequences listed, roughly 43% were seen once. Sequenced material: blood. All receptors derive from a man aged 25-45 years in good health. Each CDR3 is given with its conserved first and last residue. D genes are given only for firm matches. Clone size appears in some rows only: once, few, many, or a class for an expanded clone.

clone_size j_call d_call v_call cdr3_aa cdr3_nt
few TRBJ1-2 NA TRBV21-1 CASTHFVRGDYGYTF TGTGCCAGTACTCACTTCGTCAGGGGGGACTATGGCTACACCTTC
NA TRBJ2-7 NA TRBV7-2 CASTDHRAGSYEQYF TGTGCCAGCACCGACCACCGTGCGGGATCCTACGAGCAGTACTTC
few TRBJ2-1 TRBD2 TRBV6-2/TRBV6-3 CASSLTLTSGPGGLTGNEQFF TGTGCCAGCAGCCTAACCCTGACTAGCGGGCCGGGAGGACTCACAGGGAATGAGCAGTTCTTC
few TRBJ2-3 TRBD2 TRBV6-6 CASSYTPGLAVTDTQYF TGTGCCAGCAGTTACACGCCGGGACTAGCGGTCACAGATACGCAGTATTTT
few TRBJ2-1 NA TRBV10-3 CAISESGSSYNEQFF TGTGCCATCAGTGAGTCGGGGAGCTCCTACAATGAGCAGTTCTTC
many TRBJ2-7 NA TRBV7-9 CASSFKSSSAEQYF TGTGCCAGCAGCTTTAAATCGTCGAGCGCCGAGCAGTACTTC
NA TRBJ2-1 TRBD1 TRBV28 CASRDRDRGNEQFF TGTGCCAGCAGGGACAGGGACAGGGGCAATGAGCAGTTCTTC
NA TRBJ2-7 NA TRBV6-5 CASSYRAGLYEQYF TGTGCCAGCAGTTACAGGGCAGGGCTCTACGAGCAGTACTTC
NA TRBJ2-7 NA TRBV7-2 CASSGRYGSYEQYF TGTGCCAGCAGCGGACGGTATGGGTCCTACGAGCAGTACTTC
few TRBJ2-7 NA TRBV3-1 CASSQTVYEQYF TGTGCCAGCAGCCAGACCGTTTACGAGCAGTACTTC
NA TRBJ2-3 NA TRBV20-1 CSAPDGSTDTQYF TGCAGTGCGCCGGACGGAAGCACAGATACGCAGTATTTT
few TRBJ1-5 NA TRBV29-1 CSVELPGYNQPQHF TGCAGCGTTGAACTTCCAGGGTACAATCAGCCCCAGCATTTT
few TRBJ2-1 NA TRBV15 CATSRDRGIAYNEQFF TGTGCCACCAGCAGAGATCGGGGGATAGCCTACAATGAGCAGTTCTTC
many TRBJ2-7 NA TRBV6-2/TRBV6-3 CASSLIHEQYF TGTGCCAGCAGCTTGATCCACGAGCAGTACTTC
once TRBJ1-4 NA TRBV28 CASMTPGGGEKLFF TGTGCCAGCATGACGCCGGGAGGGGGTGAAAAACTGTTTTTT
NA TRBJ2-5 TRBD1 TRBV12-3/TRBV12-4 CASSLGTGGVETQYF TGTGCCAGCAGCCTGGGGACAGGGGGCGTGGAGACCCAGTACTTC
many TRBJ1-2 NA TRBV10-3 CAIPAAGGYTF TGTGCCATCCCAGCCGCAGGAGGCTACACCTTC
once TRBJ2-7 TRBD1 TRBV5-1 CASSFGQGARLIEQYF TGCGCCAGCAGCTTCGGACAGGGGGCCCGGCTGATCGAGCAGTACTTC
once TRBJ2-5 TRBD2 TRBV12-3/TRBV12-4 CASSLSGGASKETQYF TGTGCCAGCAGTCTTAGCGGGGGGGCCTCAAAAGAGACCCAGTACTTC
NA TRBJ2-3 NA TRBV7-2 CASSDPGGDTQYF TGTGCCAGCAGCGATCCCGGGGGAGATACGCAGTATTTT
few TRBJ2-7 NA TRBV14 CASSRSRDISYEQYF TGTGCCAGCAGCCGGAGCCGGGACATCTCCTACGAGCAGTACTTC
NA TRBJ2-1 NA TRBV28 CASSLWSVDYNEQFF TGTGCCAGCAGTTTATGGTCTGTTGACTACAATGAGCAGTTCTTC
NA TRBJ2-1 TRBD2 TRBV12-3/TRBV12-4 CASKWGRGAYNEQFF TGTGCCAGCAAGTGGGGTCGGGGGGCCTACAATGAGCAGTTCTTC
NA TRBJ1-1 NA TRBV10-3 CAISEGRINTEAFF TGTGCCATCAGTGAGGGACGGATTAACACTGAAGCTTTCTTT
many TRBJ2-5 NA TRBV29-1 CSVEGAPVLYQETQYF TGCAGCGTTGAAGGAGCACCCGTACTATACCAAGAGACCCAGTACTTC
NA TRBJ1-4 NA TRBV28 CASGLPADEKLFF TGTGCCAGCGGCCTCCCGGCTGATGAAAAACTGTTTTTT
NA TRBJ1-4 TRBD1 TRBV7-8 CASSPTGLLNEKLFF TGTGCCAGCAGCCCGACAGGGCTCCTTAATGAAAAACTGTTTTTT
NA TRBJ2-7 TRBD1 TRBV6-5 CASSYASGGAYNEQYF TGTGCCAGCAGTTACGCCTCAGGGGGCGCCTACAATGAGCAGTACTTC
few TRBJ1-2 NA TRBV6-5 CASSPTGKDGYTF TGTGCCAGCAGTCCTACAGGGAAGGATGGCTACACCTTC
NA TRBJ1-6 NA TRBV6-5 CASSYSSPESSYNSPLHF TGTGCCAGCAGTTACTCGTCTCCAGAGAGCTCCTATAATTCACCCCTCCACTTT
few TRBJ1-6 NA TRBV7-9 CASSLLQGPSPLHF TGTGCCAGCAGCTTATTACAGGGTCCCTCACCCCTCCACTTT
few TRBJ1-4 NA TRBV29-1 CSGWGANEKLFF TGCAGCGGGTGGGGGGCTAATGAAAAACTGTTTTTT
few TRBJ2-5 TRBD2 TRBV29-1 CSVELASLQETQYF TGCAGCGTCGAACTAGCGTCCCTCCAAGAGACCCAGTACTTC
NA TRBJ1-6 NA TRBV6-5 CASRYREENSPLHF TGTGCCAGCAGGTACAGGGAGGAGAATTCACCCCTCCACTTT
NA TRBJ1-1 NA TRBV7-9 CASSVTGEAFF TGTGCCAGCAGCGTAACAGGTGAAGCTTTCTTT
few TRBJ2-7 TRBD1 TRBV24-1 CATPWTGGSYEQYF TGTGCCACCCCTTGGACAGGGGGTTCCTACGAGCAGTACTTC
NA TRBJ2-3 NA TRBV3-1 CASSPYRGTSTDTQYF TGTGCCAGCAGCCCGTACCGGGGTACTAGCACAGATACGCAGTATTTT
NA TRBJ2-1 TRBD2 TRBV20-1 CSAAASGGVHNEQFF TGCAGTGCTGCGGCTAGCGGGGGGGTCCACAATGAGCAGTTCTTC
many TRBJ1-4 NA TRBV2 CASSWDYNEKLFF TGTGCCAGCAGTTGGGACTACAATGAAAAACTGTTTTTT
NA TRBJ1-2 NA TRBV12-3/TRBV12-4 CASSPTKRVLYGCTF TGTGCCAGCAGCCCAACCAAGAGGGTCCTTTATGGCTGCACCTTC
NA TRBJ2-7 TRBD2 TRBV20-1 CSPRLGGNEQYF TGCAGTCCAAGGCTGGGGGGGAATGAGCAGTACTTC
NA TRBJ1-4 NA TRBV20-1 CSARPQEGKSEKLFF TGCAGTGCTAGACCCCAGGAGGGGAAGAGTGAAAAACTGTTTTTT
NA TRBJ2-3 TRBD1 TRBV20-1 CSASAQGADTQYF TGCAGTGCTAGCGCACAGGGGGCAGATACGCAGTATTTT
few TRBJ2-3 TRBD1 TRBV28 CASSTTTGGGTQYF TGTGCCAGCAGTACTACGACAGGGGGGGGTACGCAGTATTTT
few TRBJ1-1 TRBD1 TRBV5-6 CASSLRTGLMNTEAFF TGTGCCAGCAGCTTACGGACAGGACTAATGAACACTGAAGCTTTCTTT
few TRBJ2-2 NA TRBV7-2 CASSLEGGRNTGELFF TGTGCCAGCAGCTTAGAGGGGGGACGGAACACCGGGGAGCTGTTTTTT
NA TRBJ2-1 NA TRBV5-1 CVSSLGGLMNNNEQFF TGCGTCAGCAGCTTGGGGGGCCTGATGAACAACAATGAGCAGTTCTTC
NA TRBJ2-5 NA TRBV12-3/TRBV12-4 CASNLGGGTFQETQYF TGTGCCAGCAATTTAGGGGGCGGGACATTCCAAGAGACCCAGTACTTC
NA TRBJ2-3 NA TRBV20-1 CSARRVAADAQYF TGCAGTGCTAGACGAGTAGCGGCAGATGCGCAGTATTTT
NA TRBJ1-5 NA TRBV24-1 CATSPGGAEQPQHF TGTGCCACCAGCCCTGGGGGGGCTGAGCAGCCCCAGCATTTT
NA TRBJ2-4 TRBD2 TRBV9 CASSVLGLAGNIQYF TGTGCCAGCAGCGTCCTTGGTCTAGCGGGGAACATTCAGTACTTC
once TRBJ2-7 TRBD2 TRBV29-1 CSVVLAGAGYEQYF TGCAGCGTTGTTCTAGCGGGAGCAGGGTACGAGCAGTACTTC
few TRBJ2-5 NA TRBV29-1 CSVDLGGETQYF TGCAGCGTTGATTTAGGGGGAGAGACCCAGTACTTC
NA TRBJ2-5 NA TRBV12-3/TRBV12-4 CASSPIGATQYF TGTGCCAGCAGCCCCATAGGGGCGACCCAGTACTTC
NA TRBJ2-5 NA TRBV12-3/TRBV12-4 CASRRGSETQYF TGTGCCAGCAGACGAGGTTCAGAGACCCAGTACTTC
few TRBJ2-2 NA TRBV5-1 CASSLEASATGELFF TGCGCCAGCAGCTTGGAAGCTAGCGCCACCGGGGAGCTGTTTTTT
few TRBJ2-1 TRBD1 TRBV7-2 CASTTGARNYEQFF TGTGCCAGCACCACAGGGGCGCGGAACTATGAGCAGTTCTTC
NA TRBJ2-1 NA TRBV27 CASSPLGYHEQFF TGTGCCAGCAGCCCTCTCGGATACCATGAGCAGTTCTTC
NA TRBJ2-5 NA TRBV20-1 CSASWETQYF TGCAGTGCTAGCTGGGAGACCCAGTACTTC